This T cell receptor (beta chain) stems from a study of blood T cell repertoires in COVID-19. About the research overall: Sources were T cells, B-cell-depleted T cells, or PBMCs; the material itself was cDNA or gDNA.

Sequencing was performed with immunoSEQ multiplex PCR; in TCRdb, only in-frame clones are kept and a portion is missing. The sample records about 40,000 clones, approximately 84% being singletons. With 3 bases removed from V and 5 bases from J, the gap between germline ends came to 6 bases. The germline V gene has CDR1 KGHSH and CDR2 LQKENI. The CDR3 sequence is 12 residues long. This sequence was found in a human donor in a cohort sampled during active COVID-19. The chain is built from TRBV18 and TRBJ2-3; D perhaps matches TRBD2 (5 bases). Sample: peripheral blood. The CDR3, as DNA: TGTGCCAGCTCACCCGAGGGAGATACGCAGTATTTT. It encodes CASSPEGDTQYF. Full variable domain (missing parts from reference TRBV18 and TRBJ2-3): NAGVMQNPRHLVRRRGQEARLRCSPMKGHSHVYWYRQLPEEGLKFMVYLQKENIIDESGMPKERFSAEFPKEGPSILRIQQVVRGDSAAYFCASSPEGDTQYFGPGTRLTVL.